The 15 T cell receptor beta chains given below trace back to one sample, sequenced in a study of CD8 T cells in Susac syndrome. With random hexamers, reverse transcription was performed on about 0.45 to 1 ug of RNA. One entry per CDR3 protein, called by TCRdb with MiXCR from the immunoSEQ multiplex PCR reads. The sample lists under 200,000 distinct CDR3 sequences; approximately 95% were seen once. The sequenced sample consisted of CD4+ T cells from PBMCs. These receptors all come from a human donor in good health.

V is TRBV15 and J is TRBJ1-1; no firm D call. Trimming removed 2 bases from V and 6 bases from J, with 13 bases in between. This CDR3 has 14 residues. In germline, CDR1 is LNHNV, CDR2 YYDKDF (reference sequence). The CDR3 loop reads CATSRIRAAAEAFF. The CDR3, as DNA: TGTGCCACCAGCAGAATAAGAGCGGCCGCTGAAGCTTTCTTT.

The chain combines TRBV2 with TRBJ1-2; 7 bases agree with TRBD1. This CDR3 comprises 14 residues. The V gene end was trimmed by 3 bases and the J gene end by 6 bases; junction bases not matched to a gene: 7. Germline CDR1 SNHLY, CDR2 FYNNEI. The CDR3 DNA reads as TGTGCCAGCAGTGATCTACAGGGGACGCATGGCTACACCTTC. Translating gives CASSDLQGTHGYTF.

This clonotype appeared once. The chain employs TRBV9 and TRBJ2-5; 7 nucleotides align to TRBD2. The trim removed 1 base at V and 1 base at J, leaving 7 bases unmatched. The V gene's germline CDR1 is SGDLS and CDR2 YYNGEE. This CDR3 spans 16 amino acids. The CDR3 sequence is CASSVNPGRSQETQYF. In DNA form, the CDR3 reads TGTGCCAGCAGCGTAAACCCCGGGAGGTCCCAAGAGACCCAGTACTTC.

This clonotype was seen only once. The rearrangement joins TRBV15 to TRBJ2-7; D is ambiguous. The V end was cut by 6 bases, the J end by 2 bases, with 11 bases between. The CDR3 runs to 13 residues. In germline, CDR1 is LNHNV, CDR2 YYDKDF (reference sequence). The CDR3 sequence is CATSSQRTYEQYF. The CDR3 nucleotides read TGTGCCACCAGTTCCCAGCGCACCTACGAGCAGTACTTC.

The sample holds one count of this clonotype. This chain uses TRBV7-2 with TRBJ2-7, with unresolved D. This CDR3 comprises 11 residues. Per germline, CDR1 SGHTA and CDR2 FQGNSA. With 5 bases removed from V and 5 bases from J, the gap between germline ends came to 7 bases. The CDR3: CASSPRNEQYF. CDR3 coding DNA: TGTGCCAGCAGCCCCAGGAACGAGCAGTACTTC. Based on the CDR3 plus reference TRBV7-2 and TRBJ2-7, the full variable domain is GAGVSQSPSNKVTEKGKDVELRCDPISGHTALYWYRQSLGQGLEFLIYFQGNSAPDKSGLPSDRFSAERTGGSVSTLTIQRTQQEDSAVYLCASSPRNEQYFGPGTRLTVT.

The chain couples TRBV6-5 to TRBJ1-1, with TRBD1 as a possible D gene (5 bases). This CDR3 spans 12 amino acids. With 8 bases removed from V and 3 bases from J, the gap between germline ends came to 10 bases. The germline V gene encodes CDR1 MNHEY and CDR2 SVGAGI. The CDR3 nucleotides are TGTGCCAGCCAGGGTCGATACACTGAAGCTTTCTTT. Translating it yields CASQGRYTEAFF.

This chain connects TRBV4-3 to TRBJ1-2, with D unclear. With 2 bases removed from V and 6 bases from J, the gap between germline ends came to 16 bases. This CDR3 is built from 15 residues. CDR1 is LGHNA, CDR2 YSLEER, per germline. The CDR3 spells CASSQRAGDLHGYTF. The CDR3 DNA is TGCGCCAGCAGCCAACGAGCAGGTGATCTTCATGGCTACACCTTC.

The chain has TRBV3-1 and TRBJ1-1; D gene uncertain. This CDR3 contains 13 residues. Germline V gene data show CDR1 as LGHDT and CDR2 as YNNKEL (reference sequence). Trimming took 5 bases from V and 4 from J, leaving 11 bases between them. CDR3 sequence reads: CASSGGWATEAFF. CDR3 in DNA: TGTGCCAGCAGCGGAGGGTGGGCCACTGAAGCTTTCTTT.

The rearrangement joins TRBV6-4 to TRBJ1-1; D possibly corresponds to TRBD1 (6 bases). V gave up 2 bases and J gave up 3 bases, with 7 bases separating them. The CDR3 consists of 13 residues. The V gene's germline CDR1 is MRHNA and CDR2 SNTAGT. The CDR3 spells CASSDRGDTEAFF. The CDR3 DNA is TGTGCCAGCAGTGACAGGGGGGACACTGAAGCTTTCTTT.

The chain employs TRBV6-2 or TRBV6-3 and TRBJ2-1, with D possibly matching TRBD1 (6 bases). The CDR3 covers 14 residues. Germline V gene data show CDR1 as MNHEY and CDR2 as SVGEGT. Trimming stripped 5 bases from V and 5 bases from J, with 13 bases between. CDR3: CASSPQGYNNEQFF. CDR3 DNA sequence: TGTGCCAGCAGTCCCCAGGGGTACAACAATGAGCAGTTCTTC.

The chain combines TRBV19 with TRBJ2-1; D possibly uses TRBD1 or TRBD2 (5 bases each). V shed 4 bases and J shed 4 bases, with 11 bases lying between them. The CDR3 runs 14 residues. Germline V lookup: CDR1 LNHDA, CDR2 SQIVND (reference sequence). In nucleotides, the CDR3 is TGTGCCAGTAGTACGGGACGGGCTTACAATGAGCAGTTCTTC. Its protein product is CASSTGRAYNEQFF.

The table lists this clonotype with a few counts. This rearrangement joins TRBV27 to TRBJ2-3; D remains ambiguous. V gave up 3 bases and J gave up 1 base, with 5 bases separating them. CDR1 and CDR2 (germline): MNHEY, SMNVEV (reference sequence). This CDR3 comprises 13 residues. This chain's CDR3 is CASSFSGTDTQYF. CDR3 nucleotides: TGTGCCAGCAGTTTTTCCGGCACAGATACGCAGTATTTT.

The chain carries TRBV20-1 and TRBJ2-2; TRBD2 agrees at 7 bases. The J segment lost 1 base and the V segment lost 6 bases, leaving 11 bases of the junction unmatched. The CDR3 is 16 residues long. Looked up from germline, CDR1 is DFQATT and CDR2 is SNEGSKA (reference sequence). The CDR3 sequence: CSAGGGASGNTGELFF. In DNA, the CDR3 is TGCAGTGCCGGGGGAGGGGCTAGCGGGAACACCGGGGAGCTGTTTTTT.

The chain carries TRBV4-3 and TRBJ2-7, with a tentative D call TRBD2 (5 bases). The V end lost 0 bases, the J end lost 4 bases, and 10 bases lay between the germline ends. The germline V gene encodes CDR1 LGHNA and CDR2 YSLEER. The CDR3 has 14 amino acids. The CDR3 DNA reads TGCGCCAGCAGCCAAGAAGGCAGAGGGTACGAGCAGTACTTC. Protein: CASSQEGRGYEQYF.

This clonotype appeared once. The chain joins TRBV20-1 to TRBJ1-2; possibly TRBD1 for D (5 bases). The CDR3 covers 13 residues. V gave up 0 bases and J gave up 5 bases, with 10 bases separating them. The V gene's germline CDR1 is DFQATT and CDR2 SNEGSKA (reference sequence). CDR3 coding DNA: TGCAGTGCTAGAGATTACAGGTCGTATGGCTACACCTTC. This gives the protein CSARDYRSYGYTF.